What follows is one T cell receptor beta chain and its context. Recruitment covered fewer than 25 US areas and drew participants whose ages spanned roughly 18 to 90 years. A case of COVID-19 had been met by exposed participants within 2 weeks before study entry. These data belong to a study of blood T cell repertoires in COVID-19. The germline V gene encodes CDR1 LNHDA and CDR2 SQIVND (reference sequence). V dropped 0 bases and J dropped 7 bases, with 13 bases sitting between them. CDR3 length: 16 residues. Here immunoSEQ multiplex PCR was the method, and the copy in TCRdb shows in-frame clones only, minus some. The data show 260,000 or so clones, about 80% seen once.

Sequencing was performed on PBMCs or T cells enriched from blood (not recorded which). The receptor comes from a woman aged 40 to 49 who had been exposed to COVID-19. The chain has TRBV19 and TRBJ1-6; D is unresolved. The CDR3 region has the DNA TGTGCCAGTAGTATAGACATTGGCAGGAGGAATTCACCCCTCCACTTT. It yields the protein CASSIDIGRRNSPLHF.